The 12 T cell receptor beta chains listed next were all sequenced from one sample in a study of immune characterization of retroperitoneal liposarcoma. TCRdb analysed the PCR reads with MiXCR anew, one entry per CDR3 protein. The profile shows about 12,000 distinct CDR3 sequences, around 50% of them singletons. Sequenced sample: tumor tissue. The receptors shown here come from a female donor with retroperitoneal liposarcoma.

The DNA for the CDR3 is TGTGCCAGCATCCTAGCAGGGCCTTCGGGTTCACCCCTCCACTTT. It codes for CASILAGPSGSPLHF. This chain uses TRBV6-1 with TRBJ1-6; weak D call: TRBD1 (5 bases). V was cut by 7 bases and J by 9 bases, with 19 bases left in between. Germline V gives CDR1 MNHNS, CDR2 SASEGT. The CDR3 is 15 residues long.

As regards this clonotype: This likely comes from a read error, as the CDR3 has no conserved phenylalanine or tryptophan at its end. This chain uses TRBV7-3 with TRBJ2-1; perhaps TRBD1 as D (6 bases). V was trimmed by 6 bases and J by 1 base, leaving 13 bases between them. Germline V lookup: CDR1 SGHTA, CDR2 FQGTGA. The CDR3 has 15 amino acids. CDR3 sequence: CASSPIGGSYNEQFL. For the CDR3, the DNA is TGTGCCAGCAGTCCCATAGGGGGATCCTACAATGAGCAGTTCTTA.

Only a few counts were recorded for this clonotype. The chain combines TRBV6-6 with TRBJ2-1; TRBD2 matches 11 bases. V dropped 0 bases and J dropped 13; count of bases not matched to a gene: 11. CDR1 and CDR2 (germline): MNHNY, SVGAGI (reference sequence). CDR3 length: 16 amino acids. CDR3 amino acids: CASSYSGLAGPETQFF. The CDR3 bases are TGTGCCAGCAGTTACTCCGGACTAGCGGGTCCGGAGACCCAGTTCTTC.

The chain links TRBV27 to TRBJ2-5; 8 bases line up with TRBD2. Germline V CDR1 and CDR2: MNHEY, SMNVEV (reference sequence). The CDR3 is 13 residues long. V was pared by 6 bases and J by 11 bases, with 11 bases of the junction left unmatched. CDR3 protein: CASRKTGGLEQYF. The CDR3 coding sequence is TGTGCCAGCAGGAAAACGGGAGGGCTGGAGCAGTACTTC.

This clonotype counts as medium-sized. The chain recombines TRBV12-3 or TRBV12-4 with TRBJ2-4; 7 positions agree with TRBD2. There are 15 residues in the CDR3. Trimming removed 2 bases from V and 1 base from J; junction bases left unmatched: 2. This chain's CDR3 is CASSLSGGAKNIQYF. The CDR3 DNA sequence: TGTGCCAGCAGTTTATCCGGGGGGGCCAAAAACATTCAGTACTTC.

This clonotype was seen many times. The chain links TRBV27 to TRBJ2-1; TRBD2 matches 8 bases. The J call could be wrong; TRBJ2-5 is a better fit for the DNA end. This CDR3 has 13 amino acids. Germline V gene data show CDR1 as MNHEY and CDR2 as SMNVEV (reference sequence). Written as DNA, the CDR3 is TGTGCCAGCAGTTCCCGGGGGGGCACGGCCCAGTACTTC. Translated: CASSSRGGTAQYF.

This clonotype has more than one count but fewer than ten. J is TRBJ2-7 and V is TRBV6-1, with a tentative D call TRBD2 (7 bases). V gave up 5 bases and J gave up 7 bases, with 24 bases separating them. Germline V lookup: CDR1 MNHNS, CDR2 SASEGT. The CDR3 contains 16 residues. The CDR3 here is CASSYSGLGGGGEQYF. The CDR3 nucleotides read TGTGCCAGCAGTTACAGTGGTCTAGGGGGGGGGGGGGAGCAGTACTTC.

By sample share, this clonotype is medium-sized. This chain joins TRBV7-9 and TRBJ2-1; TRBD1 is a possible D gene (6 bases). The CDR3 runs 13 residues. Germline CDR1 is SEHNR and CDR2 is FQNEAQ (reference sequence). V was shortened by 5 bases and J by 10 bases, with 15 bases between the two germline ends. CDR3 loop: CASSETGAYEQFF. Written as DNA, the CDR3 is TGTGCCAGCAGCGAGACAGGAGCCTACGAGCAGTTCTTC.

This chain links TRBV6-1 with TRBJ2-7; 7 bases agree with TRBD1. The V and J ends lost 3 bases and 0 bases, in that order; junction bases with no gene match: 2. The CDR3 totals 14 residues. The germline CDR1 and CDR2 sequences are MNHNS and SASEGT. The CDR3 bases are TGTGCCAGCAGTGAGGGGGACAGCTCCTACGAGCAGTACTTC. Its protein product is CASSEGDSSYEQYF.

The CDR3 spells CASSPPTAKREQYF. The CDR3 DNA reads TGTGCCAGCAGCCCCCCGACAGCCAAGCGGGAGCAGTACTTC. The rearrangement joins TRBV11-2 to TRBJ2-1; tentatively, D is TRBD1 or TRBD2 (5 bases each). The J call may not be correct, given that the DNA end is closer to TRBJ2-7. The germline gives CDR1 SGHAT, CDR2 FQNNGV. The CDR3 consists of 14 residues.

In its sample, this clonotype was seen a few times. CDR3: CASRETGAGYGYTF. DNA of the CDR3: TGTGCCAGCAGGGAGACAGGCGCGGGCTATGGCTACACCTTC. The rearrangement joins TRBV11-2 to TRBJ1-2, with a weak D call TRBD1 (6 bases). The CDR3 contains 14 residues. The V and J ends lost 6 bases and 4 bases respectively, with 15 bases between them. CDR1 SGHAT and CDR2 FQNNGV come from the germline V gene.

This clonotype appeared many times. The chain combines TRBV7-3 with TRBJ2-3; 10 positions agree with TRBD2. The germline CDR1 and CDR2 sequences are SGHTA and FQGTGA. This CDR3 contains 14 residues. V lost 3 bases to trimming and J lost 4 bases; unmatched junction nucleotides: 1. The CDR3 loop is CASSFGLAADTQYF. The CDR3 nucleotides read TGTGCCAGCAGCTTTGGACTAGCGGCAGATACGCAGTATTTT.